These 23 T cell receptor beta chains were sequenced from one sample in a study of T cell responses to AZD1222 COVID-19 vaccine. The method was immunoSEQ multiplex PCR; TCRdb's version includes in-frame clones alone and lacks a portion of them. The sample consists of 150,000 to 200,000 clones, approximately 93% of them appearing once. The source material was peripheral blood, sampled on day 0 of AZD1222 vaccination. Receptors were obtained from an adult in good health.

The V call is TRBV3-1 (or the pseudogene TRBV3-2), the J call TRBJ2-5, with 9 nucleotides matching TRBD2. The CDR3 is 17 residues long. J gave up 3 bases and V 0 bases, and 8 bases lay outside the gene matches. Germline values: CDR1 LGHDT, CDR2 YNNKEL (reference sequence). The CDR3, as DNA: TGTGCCAGCAGCCAAGATGGGCTTGCGGGGGGGAAAGAGACCCAGTACTTC. The encoded protein is CASSQDGLAGGKETQYF.

The chain links TRBV18 to TRBJ2-1; tentative D call: TRBD2 (6 bases). The germline gives CDR1 KGHSH, CDR2 LQKENI. V dropped 3 bases and J dropped 3 bases, with 9 bases sitting between them. CDR3 size: 14 residues. The DNA of the CDR3 is TGTGCCAGCTCACCTGGGAGGTTCTACAATGAGCAGTTCTTC. Translated, it gives CASSPGRFYNEQFF.

CDR3 nucleotides: TGTGCCAGCACCCTACGGTGGACTTCACCCCTCCACTTT. This sequence encodes CASTLRWTSPLHF. The chain carries TRBV28 and TRBJ1-6; no clear D. The CDR3 is 13 residues long. Deletions cut 7 bases from V and 9 bases from J, with 13 bases between. The germline CDR1 and CDR2 sequences are MDHEN and SYDVKM.

This chain links TRBV7-8 with TRBJ2-2; 7 nucleotides match TRBD1. CDR3 size: 16 residues. Unmatched junction bases numbered 4, after V lost 1 base and J lost 2 bases. The germline V gene encodes CDR1 SGHVS and CDR2 FQNEAQ. The CDR3 loop reads CASSLGTGINTGELFF. In DNA form, the CDR3 reads TGTGCCAGCAGCTTAGGGACAGGAATCAACACCGGGGAGCTGTTTTTT.

The chain has TRBV5-1 and TRBJ1-3; D gene ambiguous. V dropped 3 bases and J dropped 3 bases, with 13 bases sitting between them. Germline-derived CDR1 and CDR2 are SGHRS and YFSETQ. There are 15 residues in the CDR3. This chain's CDR3 is CASSSRTGGGNTIYF. The CDR3 coding sequence is TGCGCCAGCAGCTCGAGGACCGGAGGTGGAAACACCATATATTTT.

The V gene is TRBV5-5, the J gene TRBJ1-5; D not resolved. The V gene's germline CDR1 is SGHKS and CDR2 YYEKEE (reference sequence). Trimming took off 5 bases at V and 0 bases at J, with 9 bases between the two ends. The CDR3 runs 14 residues. CDR3 in DNA: TGTGCCAGCAGGCCAGATTATAGCAATCAGCCCCAGCATTTT. Its protein is CASRPDYSNQPQHF.

V gene TRBV19 combines with J gene TRBJ1-3; TRBD1 is a possible D gene (6 bases). The CDR3 spans 16 residues. V was clipped by 9 bases and J by 0 bases, with 18 bases between them. CDR1 and CDR2 from the germline V gene are LNHDA and SQIVND (reference sequence). This CDR3 is CASQTGQPNSGNTIYF. The CDR3, as DNA: TGTGCCAGCCAGACGGGACAACCAAACTCTGGAAACACCATATATTTT.

The J gene is TRBJ1-1, the V gene TRBV3-1 (or the pseudogene TRBV3-2); D unresolved. CDR3 length: 16 amino acids. Germline values: CDR1 LGHDT, CDR2 YNNKEL (reference sequence). Deletions cut 1 base from V and 7 bases from J, with 19 bases between. The CDR3 here is CASSQGVLGLLDEAFF. The DNA for the CDR3 is TGTGCCAGCAGCCAAGGGGTACTCGGACTCCTCGATGAAGCTTTCTTT.

Only a few counts were recorded for this clone. This rearrangement joins TRBV6-1 to TRBJ2-2; TRBD2 agrees at 8 bases. Losses at the gene ends were 2 bases for V and 4 bases for J; bases not matched to a gene: 3. The CDR3 contains 15 residues. Germline V gene sequence: CDR1 MNHNS, CDR2 SASEGT. CDR3 coding DNA: TGTGCCAGCAGTGAAACTAGCGGTACCACCGGGGAGCTGTTTTTT. It encodes CASSETSGTTGELFF.

This clone came up once. For the CDR3, the DNA is TGTGCCAGCAGCATAGGACAGGGATATAATTCACCCCTCCACTTT. It yields the protein CASSIGQGYNSPLHF. The chain employs TRBV5-4 and TRBJ1-6, with 8 bases identical to TRBD1. The CDR3 length is 15 residues. Unmatched junction bases numbered 4, after V lost 4 bases and J lost 4 bases. Germline V gives CDR1 SGHNT, CDR2 YYREEE (reference sequence).

The J gene is TRBJ1-2, the V gene TRBV4-1, with 8 bases identical to TRBD1. Looked up from germline, CDR1 is MGHRA and CDR2 is YSYEKL. Losses at the gene ends were 0 bases for V and 4 bases for J; bases not matched to a gene: 10. There are 17 residues in the CDR3. CDR3 sequence: CASSQDSGGVFLYGYTF. The CDR3 coding sequence is TGCGCCAGCAGCCAAGATTCAGGGGGCGTCTTCCTCTATGGCTACACCTTC.

This chain links TRBV2 with TRBJ1-1; D remains ambiguous. The CDR3 runs 12 residues. The germline V and J ends were trimmed by 6 bases and 3 bases, with 8 bases remaining between them. Per germline, CDR1 SNHLY and CDR2 FYNNEI. CDR3 sequence reads: CASSYLDTEAFF. For the CDR3, the DNA is TGTGCCAGCAGCTATTTGGACACTGAAGCTTTCTTT. The complete variable domain, with remaining parts taken from reference TRBV2 and TRBJ1-1, reads EPEVTQTPSHQVTQMGQEVILRCVPISNHLYFYWYRQILGQKVEFLVSFYNNEISEKSEIFDDQFSVERPDGSNFTLKIRSTKLEDSAMYFCASSYLDTEAFFGQGTRLTVV.

The V call is TRBV19, the J call TRBJ2-4; 7 nucleotides align to TRBD1. CDR1 LNHDA and CDR2 SQIVND come from the germline V gene (reference sequence). The CDR3 sequence is 16 residues long. J gave up 1 base and V 3 bases, and 6 bases lay outside the gene matches. CDR3 sequence reads: CASSIMRGHAKNIQYF. As DNA, the CDR3 is TGTGCCAGTAGTATCATGAGGGGGCACGCCAAAAACATTCAGTACTTC.

The chain uses TRBV2 and TRBJ2-3; 7 bases map to TRBD2. The CDR3 is made up of 16 amino acids. Germline V gives CDR1 SNHLY, CDR2 FYNNEI. The ends lost 2 bases at V and 5 bases at J; junction bases unmatched: 10. Here the CDR3 reads CASSEIRGEEVDTQYF. CDR3 sequence (DNA): TGTGCCAGCAGTGAAATCCGGGGGGAGGAGGTAGATACGCAGTATTTT.

This clone was seen only a few times. V and J are TRBV29-1 and TRBJ2-3; D assignment may be TRBD1 or TRBD2 (5 bases each). CDR1 and CDR2 (germline): SQVTM, ANQGSEA. The V end lost 5 bases, the J end lost 6 bases, and 9 bases lay between the germline ends. The CDR3 spans 11 residues. The CDR3 protein is CSVHEGDTQYF. The CDR3 nucleotides are TGCAGCGTTCATGAGGGGGATACGCAGTATTTT.

In the case of this clone: Other DNA sequences in the sample encode the same CDR3. The rearrangement joins TRBV6-5 to TRBJ2-1; D call uncertain. V was pared by 0 bases and J by 1 base, with 7 bases between. Per germline, CDR1 MNHEY and CDR2 SVGAGI. The CDR3 is made up of 15 amino acids. The CDR3, as DNA: TGTGCCAGCAGTTACTCTTCAGGTTCCTACAATGAGCAGTTCTTC. Translated: CASSYSSGSYNEQFF.

The V call is TRBV5-6, the J call TRBJ2-7; 8 nucleotides line up with TRBD1. The CDR3 sequence is 14 residues long. Looked up from germline, CDR1 is SGHDT and CDR2 is YYEEEE. V lost 6 bases, J lost 6 bases, and 11 bases stayed unmatched. CDR3 DNA: TGTGCCAGCAATCCAGGGGGCTCTCGCTCCGAGCAGTACTTC. It is translated as CASNPGGSRSEQYF.

The J gene is TRBJ1-6, the V gene TRBV6-6; D gene ambiguous. CDR3 length: 16 residues. Trimming removed 0 bases at V and 6 bases at J, with 12 bases between. The germline CDR1 and CDR2 sequences are MNHNY and SVGAGI (reference sequence). The CDR3 spells CASSYSTPIINSPLHF. The CDR3 DNA sequence: TGTGCCAGCAGTTACTCGACGCCGATTATTAATTCACCCCTCCACTTT.

The chain joins TRBV5-1 to TRBJ2-4; 7 nucleotides agree with TRBD1. The CDR3 is made up of 13 amino acids. V trimming: 4 bases; J trimming: 5 bases; junction bases outside the gene matches: 3. Per the germline V gene, CDR1 is SGHRS and CDR2 is YFSETQ. The CDR3 sequence: CASSIGQENIQYF. CDR3 coding DNA: TGCGCCAGCAGCATAGGACAGGAAAACATTCAGTACTTC.

This chain connects TRBV15 to TRBJ1-4, with D maybe TRBD1 (5 bases). V lost 3 bases, J lost 8 bases, and 10 bases lay in between. Germline assignment: CDR1 LNHNV and CDR2 YYDKDF (reference sequence). The CDR3 length is 13 residues. Here the CDR3 reads CATSRGLGEKLFF. In nucleotides, the CDR3 is TGTGCCACCAGCAGGGGGCTGGGCGAAAAACTGTTTTTT.

The chain recombines TRBV9 with TRBJ1-1; D not certain. The CDR3 runs to 16 residues. The germline gives CDR1 SGDLS, CDR2 YYNGEE. V lost 3 bases and J 3 bases, leaving 18 bases between the germline ends. The CDR3 coding sequence is TGTGCCAGCAGCGCGTCTCACAGTGGGGTGGACACTGAAGCTTTCTTT. As protein: CASSASHSGVDTEAFF.

The V call is TRBV6-5, the J call TRBJ1-5; D unclear. The CDR3 is 13 amino acids. Germline assignment: CDR1 MNHEY and CDR2 SVGAGI. V shed 5 bases and J shed 5 bases, with 10 bases lying between them. In DNA form, the CDR3 reads TGTGCCAGCAGTCCCACCCGCGATCAGCCCCAGCATTTT. Protein sequence: CASSPTRDQPQHF.

This clone was seen only once. CDR3 sequence reads: CASSFGQGKAFF. CDR3 bases: TGTGCCAGCAGTTTTGGGCAGGGGAAAGCTTTCTTT. The rearrangement joins TRBV12-3 or TRBV12-4 to TRBJ1-1, with D tentatively TRBD1 (6 bases). The CDR3 runs to 12 residues. Trimming removed 3 bases at V and 9 bases at J, with 11 bases between.